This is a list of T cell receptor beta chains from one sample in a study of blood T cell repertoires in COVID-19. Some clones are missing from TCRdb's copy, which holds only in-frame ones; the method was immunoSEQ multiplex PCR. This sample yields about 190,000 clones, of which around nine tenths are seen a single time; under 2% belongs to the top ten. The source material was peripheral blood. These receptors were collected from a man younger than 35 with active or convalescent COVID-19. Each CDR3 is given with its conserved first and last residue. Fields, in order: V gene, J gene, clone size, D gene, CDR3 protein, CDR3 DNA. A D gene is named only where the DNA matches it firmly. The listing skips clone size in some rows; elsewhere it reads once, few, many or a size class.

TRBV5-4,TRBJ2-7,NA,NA,CASSLAPGKGTYEQYF,TGTGCCAGCAGCTTGGCTCCCGGGAAAGGGACCTACGAGCAGTACTTC
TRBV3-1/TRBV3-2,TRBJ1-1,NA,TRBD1,CASSQWDRQNTEAFF,TGTGCCAGCAGCCAATGGGACAGGCAGAACACTGAAGCTTTCTTT
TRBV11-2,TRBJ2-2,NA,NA,CASSLALGGNTGELFF,TGTGCCAGCAGCTTAGCCCTCGGAGGGAATACCGGGGAGCTGTTTTTT
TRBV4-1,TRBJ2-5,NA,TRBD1,CASSQATGDTGPQETQYF,TGCGCCAGCAGCCAGGCTACAGGGGACACCGGGCCACAAGAGACCCAGTACTTC
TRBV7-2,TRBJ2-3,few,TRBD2,CASSRGRPRGTDTQYF,TGTGCCAGCAGCCGCGGGAGGCCGAGAGGCACAGATACGCAGTATTTT
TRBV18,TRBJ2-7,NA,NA,CASSPSPPPGEQYF,TGTGCCAGCTCACCAAGCCCTCCCCCGGGGGAGCAGTACTTC
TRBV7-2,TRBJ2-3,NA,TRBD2,CASSSRGGELDTQYF,TGTGCCAGCAGCTCCCGCGGGGGGGAGTTAGATACGCAGTATTTT
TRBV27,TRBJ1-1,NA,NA,CASSLEGAGPNTEAFF,TGTGCCAGCAGTTTAGAAGGGGCAGGGCCGAACACTGAAGCTTTCTTT
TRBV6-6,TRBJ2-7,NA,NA,CASRASARISYEQYF,TGTGCCAGCAGAGCTAGCGCCCGCATCTCCTACGAGCAGTACTTC
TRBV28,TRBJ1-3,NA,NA,CASRSPGSGNTIYF,TGTGCCAGCAGGTCGCCAGGGTCTGGAAACACCATATATTTT
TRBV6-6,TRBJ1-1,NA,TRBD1,CASSYPGQGDTEAFF,TGTGCCAGCAGTTACCCTGGACAGGGAGACACTGAAGCTTTCTTT
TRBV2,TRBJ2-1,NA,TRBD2,CASRGGTSGGDNEQFF,TGTGCCAGCAGGGGAGGGACTAGCGGGGGGGACAATGAGCAGTTCTTC
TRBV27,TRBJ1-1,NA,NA,CACNVSGEAFF,TGTGCCTGTAACGTTTCAGGGGAAGCTTTCTTT
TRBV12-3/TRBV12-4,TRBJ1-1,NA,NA,CASSVRRGAFF,TGTGCCAGCAGTGTCAGAAGGGGGGCTTTCTTT
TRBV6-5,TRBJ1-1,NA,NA,CASTQGLEAFF,TGTGCCAGCACACAGGGTTTGGAAGCTTTCTTT
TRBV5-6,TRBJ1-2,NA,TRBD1,CASSSGGAYGYTF,TGTGCCAGCAGCTCAGGGGGCGCCTATGGCTACACCTTC
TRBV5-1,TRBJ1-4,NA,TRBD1,CASSQDRANEKLFF,TGCGCCAGCAGCCAGGACAGGGCAAATGAAAAACTGTTTTTT
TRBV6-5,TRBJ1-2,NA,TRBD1,CASSGYDRDPGYTF,TGTGCCAGCAGCGGATACGACAGGGATCCGGGCTACACCTTC
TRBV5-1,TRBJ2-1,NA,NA,CASSPRRGLEQFF,TGCGCCAGCAGCCCGAGGAGGGGGCTTGAGCAGTTCTTC
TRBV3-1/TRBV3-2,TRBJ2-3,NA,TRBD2,CASSRPTSGRGTDTQYF,TGTGCCAGCAGCCGCCCGACTAGCGGGAGGGGGACAGATACGCAGTATTTT
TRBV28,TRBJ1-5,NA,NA,CASSGTGDQPQHF,TGTGCCAGCAGCGGGACTGGGGATCAGCCCCAGCATTTT
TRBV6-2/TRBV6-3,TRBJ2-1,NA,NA,CASSYSVRGNEQFF,TGTGCCAGCAGTTACTCGGTCAGGGGCAATGAGCAGTTCTTC
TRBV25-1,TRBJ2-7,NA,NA,CASSVGRGYEQYF,TGTGCCAGCAGTGTTGGTAGGGGGTACGAGCAGTACTTC
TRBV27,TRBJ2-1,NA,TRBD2,CASSFYLAGGKGPDEQFF,TGTGCCAGCAGTTTCTACTTAGCGGGAGGGAAGGGTCCGGATGAGCAGTTCTTC
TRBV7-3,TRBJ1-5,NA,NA,CATVLPQHF,TGTGCCACGGTCTTGCCCCAGCATTTT
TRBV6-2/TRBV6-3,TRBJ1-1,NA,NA,CASSPGTFRVAFF,TGTGCCAGCAGTCCCGGGACATTCCGGGTAGCTTTCTTT
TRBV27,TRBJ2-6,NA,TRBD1,CASSFGQAYSGANVLTF,TGTGCCAGCAGTTTCGGACAGGCATACTCTGGGGCCAACGTCCTGACTTTC
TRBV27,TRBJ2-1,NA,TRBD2,CASGTSGGYNEQFF,TGTGCCAGCGGAACTAGCGGGGGCTACAATGAGCAGTTCTTC